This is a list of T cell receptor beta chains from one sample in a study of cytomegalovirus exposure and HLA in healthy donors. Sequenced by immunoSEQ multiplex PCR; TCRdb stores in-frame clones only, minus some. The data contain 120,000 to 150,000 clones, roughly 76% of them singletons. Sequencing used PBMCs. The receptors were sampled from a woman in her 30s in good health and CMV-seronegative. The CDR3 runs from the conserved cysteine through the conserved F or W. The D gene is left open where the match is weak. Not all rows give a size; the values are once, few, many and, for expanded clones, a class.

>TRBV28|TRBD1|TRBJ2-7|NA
CASSFSLPGQGAYEQYF
TGTGCCAGCAGTTTCTCCCTCCCTGGACAGGGGGCCTACGAGCAGTACTTC
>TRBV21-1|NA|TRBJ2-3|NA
CASSRWAGRGDTSTDTQYF
TGTGCCAGCAGCAGGTGGGCCGGCCGGGGAGATACTAGCACAGATACGCAGTATTTT
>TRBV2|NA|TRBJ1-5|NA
CASSVQGRSNQPQHF
TGTGCCAGCAGTGTCCAGGGGAGAAGCAATCAGCCCCAGCATTTT
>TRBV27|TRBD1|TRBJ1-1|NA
CASSSSPTGGGTEAFF
TGTGCCAGCAGTTCCAGCCCGACAGGGGGCGGTACTGAAGCTTTCTTT
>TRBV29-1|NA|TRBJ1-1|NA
CSVLRLGTEAFF
TGCAGCGTTTTAAGACTCGGCACTGAAGCTTTCTTT
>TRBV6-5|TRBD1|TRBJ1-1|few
CASGFINRGQMAFF
TGTGCCAGCGGGTTCATTAACAGGGGGCAGATGGCTTTCTTT
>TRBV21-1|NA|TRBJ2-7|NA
CASSKEDRSSYEQYF
TGTGCCAGCAGCAAAGAGGACAGGAGCTCCTACGAGCAGTACTTC
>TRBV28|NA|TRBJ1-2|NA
CASSQINYGYTF
TGTGCCAGCAGTCAGATTAACTATGGCTACACCTTC
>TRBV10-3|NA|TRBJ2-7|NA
CATRETGHGEQYF
TGTGCCACACGGGAGACAGGGCATGGCGAGCAGTACTTC
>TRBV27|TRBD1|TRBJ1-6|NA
CASSFGDRGQSPLHF
TGTGCCAGCAGTTTTGGGGACAGGGGGCAATCACCCCTCCACTTT
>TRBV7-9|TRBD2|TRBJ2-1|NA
CASSLGGLAGEQFF
TGTGCCAGCAGCTTAGGGGGACTAGCCGGTGAGCAGTTCTTC
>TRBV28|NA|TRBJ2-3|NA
CASSQGGDTQYF
TGTGCCAGCAGTCAGGGAGGCGATACGCAGTATTTT
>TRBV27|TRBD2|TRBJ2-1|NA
CASSLWGGGNEQFF
TGTGCCAGCAGTTTATGGGGGGGAGGCAATGAGCAGTTCTTC
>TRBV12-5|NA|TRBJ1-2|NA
CASGRSGNYGYTF
TGTGCTAGTGGCAGATCAGGGAACTATGGCTACACCTTC
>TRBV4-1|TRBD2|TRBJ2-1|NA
CASSPGLAGDSPYNEQFF
TGCGCCAGCAGCCCCGGGCTAGCGGGAGATTCCCCCTACAATGAGCAGTTCTTC
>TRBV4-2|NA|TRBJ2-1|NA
CASSQDTRTLSQFF
TGTGCCAGCAGCCAAGATACTAGAACCTTGTCGCAGTTCTTC
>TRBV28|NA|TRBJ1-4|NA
CASSPLPGKTNEKLFF
TGTGCCAGCAGTCCCCTCCCGGGGAAAACTAATGAAAAACTGTTTTTT
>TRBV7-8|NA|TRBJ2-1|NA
CASSLWDFDEQFF
TGTGCCAGCAGCCTTTGGGACTTTGATGAGCAGTTCTTC
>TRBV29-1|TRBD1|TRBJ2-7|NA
CSVEFAGQAYEQYF
TGCAGCGTTGAATTTGCGGGACAGGCCTACGAGCAGTACTTC
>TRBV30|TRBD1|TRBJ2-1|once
CAWTEGQGVQNEQFF
TGTGCCTGGACCGAGGGACAGGGGGTGCAGAATGAGCAGTTCTTC
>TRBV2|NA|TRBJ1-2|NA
CASSEAQGTYGYTF
TGTGCCAGCAGTGAAGCGCAGGGAACCTATGGCTACACCTTC
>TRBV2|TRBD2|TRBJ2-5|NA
CASSMGGERQETQYF
TGTGCCAGCAGTATGGGGGGGGAACGCCAAGAGACCCAGTACTTC
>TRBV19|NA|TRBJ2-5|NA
CASRAFDFDQETQYF
TGTGCCAGTAGGGCTTTCGATTTTGACCAAGAGACCCAGTACTTC
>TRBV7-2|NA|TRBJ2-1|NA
CASSSTVAVTWGNEQFF
TGTGCCAGCAGCTCAACAGTAGCGGTTACTTGGGGGAATGAGCAGTTCTTC
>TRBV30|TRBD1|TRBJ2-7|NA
CAWSRTGDHEQYF
TGTGCCTGGAGTAGGACAGGGGACCACGAGCAGTACTTC
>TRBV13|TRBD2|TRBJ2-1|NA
CASSLEGTSHEQFF
TGTGCCAGCAGCTTAGAAGGGACTAGTCATGAGCAGTTCTTC
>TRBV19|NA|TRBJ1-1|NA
CASTRGAPGGNTEAFF
TGTGCCAGCACGAGGGGGGCACCGGGGGGAAACACTGAAGCTTTCTTT
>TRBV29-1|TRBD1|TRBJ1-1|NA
CSVAGGPTEAFF
TGCAGCGTTGCAGGGGGACCCACTGAAGCTTTCTTT
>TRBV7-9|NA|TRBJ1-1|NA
CASSSGHLTEAFF
TGTGCCAGCAGCTCCGGACACCTCACTGAAGCTTTCTTT
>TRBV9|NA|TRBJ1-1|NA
CASSRGDGNTEAFF
TGTGCCAGCAGCCGCGGGGATGGGAACACTGAAGCTTTCTTT
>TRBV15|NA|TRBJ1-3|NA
CATSRGGRRNTIYF
TGTGCCACCAGCAGAGGAGGGCGAAGAAACACCATATATTTT
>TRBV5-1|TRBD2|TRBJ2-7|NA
CASSLAASGGADEQYF
TGCGCCAGCAGCTTGGCGGCTAGCGGGGGGGCAGACGAGCAGTACTTC
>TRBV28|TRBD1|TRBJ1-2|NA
CASTSGGANYGYTF
TGTGCCAGCACCTCAGGGGGAGCTAACTATGGCTACACCTTC
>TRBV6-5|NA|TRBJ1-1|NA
CASRLTNYMNTEAFF
TGTGCCAGCAGGCTTACAAATTACATGAACACTGAAGCTTTCTTT
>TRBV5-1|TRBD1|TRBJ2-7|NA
CASSLDRGPYEQYF
TGCGCCAGCAGCTTAGACAGGGGGCCCTACGAGCAGTACTTC
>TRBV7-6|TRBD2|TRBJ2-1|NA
CASSLPAGGRDEQFF
TGTGCCAGCAGCTTACCAGCGGGGGGCCGGGATGAGCAGTTCTTC
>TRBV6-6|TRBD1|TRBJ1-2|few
CATMLGQGRNYGYTF
TGTGCCACCATGCTTGGACAGGGGAGAAACTATGGCTACACCTTC
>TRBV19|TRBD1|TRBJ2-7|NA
CASSPGQVSYEQYF
TGTGCCAGTAGCCCTGGACAGGTTTCCTACGAGCAGTACTTC
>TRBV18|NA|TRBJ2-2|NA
CASSPPSGQSTGELFF
TGTGCCAGCTCACCACCGTCCGGACAGAGCACCGGGGAGCTGTTTTTT
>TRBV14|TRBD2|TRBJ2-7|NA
CASSHAGGTYEQYF
TGTGCCAGCAGCCACGCGGGGGGGACCTACGAGCAGTACTTC